The rows below give T cell receptor beta chains drawn from one sample of a study of blood T cell repertoires in COVID-19. The repertoire was sequenced with immunoSEQ multiplex PCR; TCRdb's copy has only in-frame clones and lacks some. There are about 390,000 clones in the sample; about 83% occur only once, and about 10% lies in the top ten. The sample comprised PBMCs or T cells enriched from blood (not recorded which). The receptors shown here come from a woman aged 45-65 years who had recovered from COVID-19. Both conserved end residues are part of each CDR3. Each record gives: clone size, V gene, D gene, J gene, CDR3 protein, CDR3 DNA. A D gene is named only where the DNA matches it firmly. The size field is filled for only some rows; it gives once, few, many or a size class.

size: -; V: TRBV19; D: TRBD1; J: TRBJ1-1; CDR3: CASSIDGQGNTEAFF; DNA: TGTGCCAGTAGTATAGACGGACAGGGTAACACTGAAGCTTTCTTT
size: -; V: TRBV6-5; D: TRBD1; J: TRBJ1-1; CDR3: CASTHRGLEAFF; DNA: TGTGCCAGCACCCACAGGGGCCTTGAAGCTTTCTTT
size: few; V: TRBV5-8; D: TRBD1; J: TRBJ1-5; CDR3: CASSRSGTGNQPQHF; DNA: TGTGCCAGCAGCCGCTCCGGGACAGGAAATCAGCCCCAGCATTTT
size: -; V: TRBV28; D: -; J: TRBJ1-3; CDR3: CASTLRGGGNTIYF; DNA: TGTGCCAGCACCCTGAGGGGAGGCGGTAACACCATATATTTT
size: -; V: TRBV15; D: -; J: TRBJ2-1; CDR3: CATSRDHGLRGAAQNEQFF; DNA: TGTGCCACCAGCAGAGATCATGGACTGCGCGGGGCGGCGCAAAATGAGCAGTTCTTC
size: -; V: TRBV2; D: TRBD1; J: TRBJ1-2; CDR3: CASIKEQGVKKNGYTF; DNA: TGTGCCAGCATTAAAGAACAGGGGGTTAAGAAGAATGGCTACACCTTC
size: -; V: TRBV5-6; D: -; J: TRBJ2-2; CDR3: CASSYTTRAGELFF; DNA: TGTGCCAGCAGTTACACGACTAGGGCCGGGGAGCTGTTTTTT
size: -; V: TRBV18; D: -; J: TRBJ1-1; CDR3: CASSLQEGGTEAFF; DNA: TGTGCCAGCTCACTACAAGAAGGGGGCACTGAAGCTTTCTTT
size: -; V: TRBV7-9; D: -; J: TRBJ1-1; CDR3: CASGGGGPEAFF; DNA: TGTGCCAGCGGGGGTGGGGGCCCTGAAGCTTTCTTT
size: -; V: TRBV10-3; D: -; J: TRBJ1-2; CDR3: CATPGPGLLYGYTF; DNA: TGTGCCACCCCCGGGCCAGGGCTCCTCTATGGCTACACCTTC
size: -; V: TRBV6-5; D: TRBD1; J: TRBJ1-1; CDR3: CASSRQGARAFF; DNA: TGTGCCAGCAGTCGACAGGGGGCGAGAGCTTTCTTT
size: -; V: TRBV7-2; D: TRBD2; J: TRBJ2-5; CDR3: CASIRLAGGGETQYF; DNA: TGTGCCAGCATCCGACTAGCGGGGGGTGGAGAGACCCAGTACTTC
size: -; V: TRBV6-5; D: -; J: TRBJ2-5; CDR3: CASSLAQIKETQYF; DNA: TGTGCCAGCAGTCTGGCACAGATAAAAGAGACCCAGTACTTC
size: -; V: TRBV9; D: -; J: TRBJ1-1; CDR3: CASSALDTEAFF; DNA: TGTGCCAGCAGCGCTTTAGACACTGAAGCTTTCTTT
size: few; V: TRBV10-1; D: TRBD1; J: TRBJ2-7; CDR3: CASSGGQSYEQYF; DNA: TGCGCCAGCAGTGGGGGACAGTCCTACGAGCAGTACTTC